Each of the 8 T cell receptor beta chains below was sequenced from the same sample in a study of spatial heterogeneity in lung cancer. TCRdb reprocessed the 5' RACE reads via MiXCR and lists one record per CDR3 protein. The data contain approximately 92,000 distinct CDR3 sequences, around 12% of them singletons. Time point: sample taken at primary tumor resection. No cell sorting; template was whole RNA from tumor, lung tissue or PBMC. The source was PBMCs, collected at surgery. These receptors all stem from a male donor with early-stage non-small cell lung cancer.

This clonotype has ten or more counts. V usage is TRBV6-1 and J usage is TRBJ1-1; 8 bases line up with TRBD1. This CDR3 has 13 amino acids. Losses at the gene ends were 5 bases for V and 6 bases for J; bases not matched to a gene: 5. Germline V gene sequence: CDR1 MNHNS, CDR2 SASEGT. The CDR3 DNA reads as TGTGCCAGCAGTACCGACAGGGGATCTGAAGCTTTCTTT. It yields the protein CASSTDRGSEAFF.

The V call is TRBV12-3 or TRBV12-4, the J call TRBJ1-6; no reliable D call. The CDR3 runs to 14 residues. Trimming shortened V by 6 bases and J by 11 bases, and 17 bases separated the two germline ends. The CDR3 coding sequence is TGTGCCAGCAGGGGTGGCCTCTCCGGAGCACCCCTCCACTTT. Amino acid sequence: CASRGGLSGAPLHF.

This clonotype occurred a few times. V is TRBV6-1 and J is TRBJ1-1; 7 bases map to TRBD1. CDR3 length: 14 amino acids. The trim removed 5 bases at V and 7 bases at J, leaving 10 bases unmatched. The germline V gene encodes CDR1 MNHNS and CDR2 SASEGT. The CDR3 nucleotides read TGTGCCAGCAGTCACAGGGAGAACAGGGGTGAAGCTTTCTTT. It yields the protein CASSHRENRGEAFF.

This clonotype was picked up many times. As DNA, the CDR3 is TGTGCCAGCAGCTTAGGCAGGGTTGGGCAGTTCTTC. It yields the protein CASSLGRVGQFF. The V gene is TRBV7-9, the J gene TRBJ2-1; D might be TRBD1 (5 bases). Germline loops: CDR1 SEHNR, CDR2 FQNEAQ (reference sequence). This CDR3 spans 12 amino acids. Trimming removed 1 base from V and 12 bases from J, with 10 bases in between.

This clonotype was seen only a few times. The chain carries TRBV20-1 and TRBJ2-3, with TRBD2 as a possible D gene (5 bases). The germline CDR1 and CDR2 sequences are DFQATT and SNEGSKA (reference sequence). Trimming removed 0 bases at V and 3 bases at J, with 13 bases between. The CDR3 loop spans 15 amino acids. In DNA form, the CDR3 reads TGCAGTGCTAGAGATCGGAGCGGAGTTACAGATACGCAGTATTTT. It encodes CSARDRSGVTDTQYF.

This clonotype has at least ten counts. V and J are TRBV6-5 and TRBJ2-5; D gene unclear. The CDR3 spans 15 residues. V dropped 5 bases and J dropped 0 bases, with 13 bases sitting between them. Germline values: CDR1 MNHEY, CDR2 SVGAGI. In nucleotides, the CDR3 is TGTGCCAGCAGTACCCTGCCCGAGTACCAAGAGACCCAGTACTTC. Translation gives CASSTLPEYQETQYF.

This clonotype was counted between two and nine times. This chain connects TRBV18 to TRBJ1-5; a weak D match, TRBD1 (6 bases). The ends were cut back, 2 bases at V and 4 bases at J, with 9 bases in the middle. Germline values: CDR1 KGHSH, CDR2 LQKENI. The CDR3 consists of 14 residues. CDR3 region: CASSPGTGNQPQHF. Written as DNA, the CDR3 is TGTGCCAGCTCACCAGGAACAGGGAATCAGCCCCAGCATTTT. Together with reference TRBV18 and TRBJ1-5, the CDR3 gives the full variable domain: NAGVMQNPRHLVRRRGQEARLRCSPMKGHSHVYWYRQLPEEGLKFMVYLQKENIIDESGMPKERFSAEFPKEGPSILRIQQVVRGDSAAYFCASSPGTGNQPQHFGDGTRLSIL.

This clonotype came up many times. The J gene is TRBJ2-5, the V gene TRBV7-2, with TRBD2 matching over 7 bases. CDR3 size: 15 residues. Germline-derived CDR1 and CDR2 are SGHTA and FQGNSA. After removal of 0 bases from V and 5 bases from J, the junction contained 6 bases not matched to a gene. As DNA, the CDR3 is TGTGCCAGCAGCTTAGCGGCGCGGGGAGGGGAGACCCAGTACTTC. It specifies CASSLAARGGETQYF.